This T cell receptor beta chain was recorded in a study of OX40 agonist ivuxolimab in advanced cancers. About the full investigation: Ivuxolimab was an agonistic, fully human IgG2 monoclonal antibody directed against OX40 (CD134), a costimulatory receptor. The dose-escalation cohort was 82.7% male with a mean age of approximately 59 years, ranging from roughly 23 to 79. Partial responses occurred in three dose-escalation patients: two with cutaneous melanoma and one with hepatocellular carcinoma. Peripheral TCRbeta sequencing aimed to test whether ivuxolimab altered TCR sequence diversity and caused clonal T-cell expansion. Intravenous ivuxolimab was administered to patients every 2 weeks at six dose levels: 0.01, 0.1, 0.3, 1.5, 3 and 10 mg/kg. Patients were allowed to have had prior anti-PD-1, anti-PD-L1 or anti-CTLA-4 therapy, and more than 35% of the dose-escalation patients had been treated with checkpoint inhibitors. The paper covers the monotherapy dose-escalation part of the phase I ivuxolimab trial, which included N of about 50 patients. Of the approximately 50 patients in dose escalation, about 20 had hepatocellular carcinoma, about 15 had melanoma, 9 had renal cell carcinoma and 9 had head and neck cancer. Results the study describes overall, beyond this receptor: Which antigens the clonally expanded peripheral T cells were specific for was not determined. At doses from 0.1 to 3.0 mg/kg, clonal expansion was seen in both CD4+ and CD8+ blood T cells between baseline and week 6. Low levels of normalized T-cell clonal expansion were also seen in some patients who did not respond. After ivuxolimab, more expanded clones were found on average in CD8+ T cells than in CD4+ T cells. Partial responders in the 0.1-3.0 mg/kg groups had among the lowest normalized peripheral clonal expansion, especially among CD8+ T cells.

The germline V gene gives CDR1 as SGDLS and CDR2 as YYNGEE. Counted from cysteine to phenylalanine, this CDR3 has 14 amino acids. Just CDR3 DNA is preserved here, 42 bases in frame from base 1. V sheds 0 bases and J sheds 4 bases, leaving 10 bases between their ends. The trial excluded patients who had a history of autoimmune disease or who were on systemic immunosuppression. Peripheral blood for TCR sequencing was collected from all dose cohorts at baseline, on cycle 4 day 1, and on cycle 7 day 1. The samples were drawn from a first-in-human, open-label, multicenter phase I dose-escalation trial of ivuxolimab. Adults with locally advanced or metastatic melanoma, renal cell, hepatocellular, or head and neck squamous cell carcinoma were enrolled in the trial. Before TCR sequencing, CD4+ T cells and CD8+ T cells from peripheral blood were sorted into separate populations. About this clone: It lacks a known antigen. Base qualities are not at hand, and no much larger clone is one base apart.

To sequence the TCRbeta CDR3 region, genomic DNA was isolated from the sorted cells. The immunoSEQ Assay was used for sequencing of TCRbeta CDR3 regions. TCRdb re-hosts the immuneACCESS table, in-frame sequences only. Its copies lack some clones; in the studies checked, an unresolved V gene accounts for under half of them, and the cause for the rest is not known. The sample includes around 68,000 clones, with about 91% observed a single time. Together, the top ten hold more than 0.85% of the sample. The V gene is TRBV9 and the J gene is TRBJ2-5; TRBD1 is perhaps the D gene, given 6 matching bases. This receptor was identified in an adult with an advanced solid tumor such as melanoma, head and neck, liver or kidney cancer. Sequenced material: CD4+ or CD8+ T cells sorted from blood, taken in a trial of the OX40 agonist ivuxolimab. The CDR3 reads CASSVDQGRETQYF. The DNA sequence is TGTGCCAGCAGCGTAGACCAGGGGAGAGAGACCCAGTACTTC.